This T cell receptor (beta chain) was recorded in a study of blood T cells in healthy people across ages. General study points: Higher naive T cell percentage went strongly together with higher TCR beta diversity.

The CDR3 has 15 residues. The germline V gene encodes CDR1 DFQATT and CDR2 SNEGSKA (reference sequence). Trimming removed 4 bases from V and 0 bases from J; junction bases left unmatched: 4. A second 7 to 11 cycle PCR used barcoded and J-beta primers. Per-sample output comprised a minimum of 3 million paired-end reads containing CDR3. TCRdb re-called the 5' RACE reads with MiXCR, one entry per CDR3 protein. The table shows 700,000 to 950,000 distinct CDR3 sequences, with approximately 43% occurring only once. This clonotype was counted once. Its specificity is unknown. This receptor was obtained from a woman aged 55-69 years in good health. This chain links TRBV20-1 with TRBJ2-1; 9 nucleotides line up with TRBD2. Sample: blood. The CDR3, as DNA: TGCAGTGCTACCTTAGCGGGAGCCTCCTACAATGAGCAGTTCTTC. Its translation is CSATLAGASYNEQFF.